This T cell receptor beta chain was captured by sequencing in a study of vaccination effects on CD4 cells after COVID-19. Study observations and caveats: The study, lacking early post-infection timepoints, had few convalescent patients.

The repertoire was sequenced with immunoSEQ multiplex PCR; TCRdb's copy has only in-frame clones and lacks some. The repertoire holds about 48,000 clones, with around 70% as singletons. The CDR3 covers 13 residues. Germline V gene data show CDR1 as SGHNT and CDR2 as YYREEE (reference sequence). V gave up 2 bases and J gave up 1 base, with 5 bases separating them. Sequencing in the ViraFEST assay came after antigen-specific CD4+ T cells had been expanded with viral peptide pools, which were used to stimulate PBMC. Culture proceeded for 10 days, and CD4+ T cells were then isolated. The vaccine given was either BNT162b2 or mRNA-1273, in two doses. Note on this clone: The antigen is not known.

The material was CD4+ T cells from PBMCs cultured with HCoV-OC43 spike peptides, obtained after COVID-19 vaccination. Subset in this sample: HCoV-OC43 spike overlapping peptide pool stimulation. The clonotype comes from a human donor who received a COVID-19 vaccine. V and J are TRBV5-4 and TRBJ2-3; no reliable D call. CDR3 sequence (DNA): TGTGCCAGCAGCTTCCAGGGCACAGATACGCAGTATTTT. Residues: CASSFQGTDTQYF. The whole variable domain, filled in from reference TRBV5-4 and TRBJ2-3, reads ETGVTQSPTHLIKTRGQQVTLRCSSQSGHNTVSWYQQALGQGPQFIFQYYREEENGRGNFPPRFSGLQFPNYSSELNVNALELDDSALYLCASSFQGTDTQYFGPGTRLTVL.